These 10 T cell receptor beta chains were sequenced from one sample in a study of blood T cell repertoires in COVID-19. The protocol was immunoSEQ multiplex PCR, while the TCRdb copy is restricted to in-frame clones and leaves out a portion. The sample holds 35,000 to 45,000 clones; about 86% are singletons and the top ten take 55% to 70%. Sample: peripheral blood. The receptors shown here come from a man aged 65 to 79 with acute or convalescent COVID-19.

V is TRBV7-9 and J is TRBJ2-3; 8 positions agree with TRBD2. The CDR3 is made up of 15 amino acids. The germline CDR1 and CDR2 sequences are SEHNR and FQNEAQ (reference sequence). Germline trimming cut 5 bases from V and 3 bases from J; bases unmatched to any gene: 7. CDR3 nucleotide sequence: TGTGCCAGCAGCCTGGGAGCGGGAGCTACAGATACGCAGTATTTT. This encodes CASSLGAGATDTQYF. Together with reference TRBV7-9 and TRBJ2-3, the CDR3 gives the full variable domain: DTGVSQNPRHKITKRGQNVTFRCDPISEHNRLYWYRQTLGQGPEFLTYFQNEAQLEKSRLLSDRFSAERPKGSFSTLEIQRTEQGDSAMYLCASSLGAGATDTQYFGPGTRLTVL.

V and J are TRBV5-5 and TRBJ2-7; 8 bases align to TRBD2. From germline, CDR1 is SGHKS and CDR2 YYEKEE (reference sequence). CDR3 size: 15 residues. Trimming took 0 bases from V and 7 from J; bases not matched to a gene: 9. The CDR3 loop reads CASSLVWREAREQYF. CDR3 nucleotide sequence: TGTGCCAGCAGCTTGGTTTGGCGGGAGGCGCGAGAGCAGTACTTC.

The rearrangement uses TRBV2 and TRBJ2-3, with D maybe TRBD1 (6 bases). The CDR3 extends over 14 amino acids. With 2 bases removed from V and 5 bases from J, the gap between germline ends came to 11 bases. The germline gives CDR1 SNHLY, CDR2 FYNNEI. For the CDR3, the DNA is TGTGCCAGCAGTGAATGGGGGCTGAGAGATACGCAGTATTTT. Protein: CASSEWGLRDTQYF.

A few counts support this clone. The V gene is TRBV10-3, the J gene TRBJ1-2; D possibly corresponds to TRBD1 (6 bases). Trimming took 3 bases from V and 0 from J, leaving 14 bases between them. Looked up from germline, CDR1 is ENHRY and CDR2 is SYGVKD. This CDR3 spans 16 amino acids. The DNA of the CDR3 is TGTGCCATCAGTGACATCCCGGACAGAGCTAACTATGGCTACACCTTC. Translation gives CAISDIPDRANYGYTF.

The chain has TRBV4-2 and TRBJ1-4; D might be TRBD1 (5 bases). The germline gives CDR1 LGHNA, CDR2 YNFKEQ. V lost 1 base to trimming and J lost 6 bases, with 15 bases between them. The CDR3 has 16 amino acids. The CDR3 bases are TGTGCCAGCAGCCAAGCTCTCCGGACGGGGGATGAAAAACTGTTTTTT. The encoded protein is CASSQALRTGDEKLFF.

The chain couples TRBV28 to TRBJ2-7, with 9 nucleotides matching TRBD1. Germline assignment: CDR1 MDHEN and CDR2 SYDVKM. This CDR3 is built from 17 residues. V lost 3 bases, J lost 3 bases, and 12 bases stayed unmatched. Here the CDR3 DNA reads TGTGCCAGCAGTTTCCCCCGGACAGGGGTCTCCCACTACGAGCAGTACTTC. Encoded protein: CASSFPRTGVSHYEQYF.

The chain has TRBV27 and TRBJ1-4; D uncertain. The V gene's germline CDR1 is MNHEY and CDR2 SMNVEV (reference sequence). The CDR3 sequence is 15 residues long. V gave up 8 bases and J gave up 8 bases, with 21 bases separating them. CDR3 DNA sequence: TGTGCCAGCGGGCCGATTGGAAGGAAAAGGGAAAAACTGTTTTTT. This gives the protein CASGPIGRKREKLFF. Supplemented by reference TRBV27 and TRBJ1-4, the full variable domain reads EAQVTQNPRYLITVTGKKLTVTCSQNMNHEYMSWYRQDPGLGLRQIYYSMNVEVTDKGDVPEGYKVSRKEKRNFPLILESPSPNQTSLYFCASGPIGRKREKLFFGSGTQLSVL.

This clone was recorded once. This sequence joins TRBV6-1 and TRBJ1-2; 11 bases match TRBD1. Unmatched junction bases numbered 13, after V lost 3 bases and J lost 7 bases. Germline V CDR1 and CDR2: MNHNS, SASEGT. This CDR3 has 17 amino acids. The CDR3 protein is CASSEGYLGQGDGGYTF. As DNA, the CDR3 is TGTGCCAGCAGTGAGGGTTATTTGGGACAGGGGGATGGTGGCTACACCTTC.

The chain links TRBV10-2 to TRBJ2-1; TRBD2 agrees at 10 bases. The CDR3 covers 14 residues. Germline CDR1 reads WSHSY; CDR2 reads SAAADI. V dropped 5 bases and J dropped 8; count of bases not matched to a gene: 6. This CDR3 is CASSLAGDNYEQFF. In DNA, the CDR3 is TGCGCCAGCAGTCTAGCGGGAGATAATTATGAGCAGTTCTTC.

This clone was observed once. The chain recombines TRBV10-3 with TRBJ1-1; 10 bases agree with TRBD1. The V gene end was trimmed by 6 bases and the J gene end by 5 bases; junction bases not matched to a gene: 9. The germline V gene encodes CDR1 ENHRY and CDR2 SYGVKD. This CDR3 has 15 residues. The CDR3 protein is CAIRGTGTGETEAFF. DNA of the CDR3: TGTGCCATCAGGGGAACCGGGACAGGGGAAACTGAAGCTTTCTTT.